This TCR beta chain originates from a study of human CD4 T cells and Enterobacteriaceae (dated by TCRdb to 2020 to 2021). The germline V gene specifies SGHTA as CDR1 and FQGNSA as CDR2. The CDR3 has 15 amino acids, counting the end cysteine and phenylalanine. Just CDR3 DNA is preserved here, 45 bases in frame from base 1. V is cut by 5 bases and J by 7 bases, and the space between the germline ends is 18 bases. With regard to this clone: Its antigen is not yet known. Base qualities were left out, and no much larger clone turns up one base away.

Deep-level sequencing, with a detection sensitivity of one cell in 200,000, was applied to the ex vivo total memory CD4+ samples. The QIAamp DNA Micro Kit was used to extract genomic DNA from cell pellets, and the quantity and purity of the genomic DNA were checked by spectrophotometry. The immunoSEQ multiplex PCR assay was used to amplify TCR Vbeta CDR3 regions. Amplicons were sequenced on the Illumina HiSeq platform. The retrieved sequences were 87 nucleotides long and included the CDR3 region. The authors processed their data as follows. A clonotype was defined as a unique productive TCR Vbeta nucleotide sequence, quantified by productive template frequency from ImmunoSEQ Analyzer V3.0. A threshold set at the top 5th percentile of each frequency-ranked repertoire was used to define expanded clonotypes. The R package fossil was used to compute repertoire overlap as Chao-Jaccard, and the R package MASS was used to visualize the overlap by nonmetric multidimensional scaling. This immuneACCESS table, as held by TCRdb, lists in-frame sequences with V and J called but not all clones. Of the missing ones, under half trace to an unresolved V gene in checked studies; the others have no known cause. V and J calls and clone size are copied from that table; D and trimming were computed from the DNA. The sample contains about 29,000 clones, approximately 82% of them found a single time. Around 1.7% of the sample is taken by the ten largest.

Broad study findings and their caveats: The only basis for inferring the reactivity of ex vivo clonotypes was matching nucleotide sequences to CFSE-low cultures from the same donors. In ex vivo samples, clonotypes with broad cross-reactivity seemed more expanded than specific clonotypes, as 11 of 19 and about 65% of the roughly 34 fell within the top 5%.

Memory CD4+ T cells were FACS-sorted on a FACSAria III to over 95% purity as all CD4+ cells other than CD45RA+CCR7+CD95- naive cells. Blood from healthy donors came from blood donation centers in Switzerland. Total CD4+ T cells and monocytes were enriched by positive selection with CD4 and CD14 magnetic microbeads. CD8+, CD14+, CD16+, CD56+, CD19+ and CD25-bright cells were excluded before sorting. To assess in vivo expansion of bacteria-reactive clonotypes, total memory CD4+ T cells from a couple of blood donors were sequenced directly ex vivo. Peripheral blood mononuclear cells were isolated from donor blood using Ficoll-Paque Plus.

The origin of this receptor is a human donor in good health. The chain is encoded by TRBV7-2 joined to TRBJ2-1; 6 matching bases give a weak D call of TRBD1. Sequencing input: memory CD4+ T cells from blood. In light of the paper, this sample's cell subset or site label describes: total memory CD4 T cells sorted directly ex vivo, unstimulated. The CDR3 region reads CASSLAAGRGNEQFF. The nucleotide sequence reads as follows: TGTGCCAGCAGCCTGGCGGCAGGAAGGGGGAATGAGCAGTTCTTC.